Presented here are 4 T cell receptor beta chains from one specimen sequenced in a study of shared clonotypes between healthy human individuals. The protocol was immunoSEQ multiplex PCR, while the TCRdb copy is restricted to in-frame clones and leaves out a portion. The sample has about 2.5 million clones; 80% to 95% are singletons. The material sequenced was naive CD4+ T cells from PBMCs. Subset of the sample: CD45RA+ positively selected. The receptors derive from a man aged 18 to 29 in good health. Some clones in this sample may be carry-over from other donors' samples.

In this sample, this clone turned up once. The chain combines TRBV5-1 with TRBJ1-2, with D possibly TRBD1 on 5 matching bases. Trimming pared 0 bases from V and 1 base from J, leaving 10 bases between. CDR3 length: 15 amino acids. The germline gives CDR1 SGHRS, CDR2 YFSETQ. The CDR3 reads CASSLERQGNYGYTF. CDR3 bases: TGCGCCAGCAGCTTGGAGAGGCAGGGTAACTATGGCTACACCTTC.

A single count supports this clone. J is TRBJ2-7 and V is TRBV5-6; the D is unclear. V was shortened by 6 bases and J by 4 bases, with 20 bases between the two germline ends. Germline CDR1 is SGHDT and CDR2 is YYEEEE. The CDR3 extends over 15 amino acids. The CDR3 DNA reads TGTGCCAGCACCGTAGGACCCTGGGCGCCTTACGAGCAGTACTTC. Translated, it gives CASTVGPWAPYEQYF.

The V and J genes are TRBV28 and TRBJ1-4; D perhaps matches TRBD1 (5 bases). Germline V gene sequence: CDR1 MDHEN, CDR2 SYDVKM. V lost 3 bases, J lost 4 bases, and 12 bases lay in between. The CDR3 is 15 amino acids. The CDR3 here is CASSFLDSGNEKLFF. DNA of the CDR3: TGTGCCAGCAGTTTTCTCGACAGCGGTAATGAAAAACTGTTTTTT.

The CDR3 spells CASSQGPVSSYNEQFF. The CDR3 bases are TGCGCCAGCAGCCAAGGGCCGGTCAGCTCCTACAATGAGCAGTTCTTC. The chain is built from TRBV4-1 and TRBJ2-1; unclear D gene. This CDR3 has 16 amino acids. Trimming removed 1 base from V and 0 bases from J, with 10 bases in between. Germline V lookup: CDR1 MGHRA, CDR2 YSYEKL.